Each of the 22 T cell receptor beta chains below was sequenced from the same sample in a study of blood T cell repertoires in COVID-19. Sequencing was performed with immunoSEQ multiplex PCR; in TCRdb, only in-frame clones are kept and a portion is missing. The sample includes roughly 230,000 clones, roughly four fifths of them seen just once. The sample was PBMCs or T cells enriched from blood (not recorded which). The origin of the receptors is a middle-aged man who had recovered from COVID-19.

The V gene is TRBV9, the J gene TRBJ2-3; D is unclear. The germline CDR1 and CDR2 sequences are SGDLS and YYNGEE. CDR3 length: 15 residues. Trimming removed 0 bases at V and 1 base at J, with 9 bases between. CDR3 protein: CASSVVWQRTDTQYF. CDR3 sequence (DNA): TGTGCCAGCAGCGTAGTTTGGCAACGCACAGATACGCAGTATTTT.

The chain has TRBV30 and TRBJ1-6; 7 bases line up with TRBD1. The germline V gene has CDR1 GTSNPN and CDR2 SVGIG (reference sequence). With V trimmed by 4 bases and J by 2 bases, 8 bases remained unmatched. The CDR3 totals 16 residues. In nucleotides, the CDR3 is TGTGCCTGGACCTCAATTGGGACAGCCTATAATTCACCCCTCCACTTT. Protein product: CAWTSIGTAYNSPLHF. Full variable domain (remainder filled in from reference TRBV30 and TRBJ1-6): SQTIHQWPATLVQPVGSPLSLECTVEGTSNPNLYWYRQAAGRGLQLLFYSVGIGQISSEVPQNLSASRPQDRQFILSSKKLLLSDSGFYLCAWTSIGTAYNSPLHFGNGTRLTVT.

This clone appeared many times. The rearrangement links TRBV7-2 to TRBJ2-3; perhaps TRBD2 as D (5 bases). Trimming removed 3 bases at V and 5 bases at J, with 12 bases between. CDR3 length: 14 amino acids. The germline gives CDR1 SGHTA, CDR2 FQGNSA. In DNA, the CDR3 is TGTGCCAGCAGCTTTGAGGGTTTTGGAGATACGCAGTATTTT. Translating gives CASSFEGFGDTQYF.

The chain links TRBV7-2 to TRBJ2-7; 10 bases align to TRBD2. The CDR3 spans 14 residues. V shed 3 bases and J 3 bases; nucleotides not matched to a gene: 2. The V gene's germline CDR1 is SGHTA and CDR2 FQGNSA. The CDR3 bases are TGTGCCAGCAGCTTGAGCGGGAGGGACTACGAGCAGTACTTC. This codes for CASSLSGRDYEQYF. The variable domain in full, with the rest retrieved from reference TRBV7-2 and TRBJ2-7, is GAGVSQSPSNKVTEKGKDVELRCDPISGHTALYWYRQSLGQGLEFLIYFQGNSAPDKSGLPSDRFSAERTGGSVSTLTIQRTQQEDSAVYLCASSLSGRDYEQYFGPGTRLTVT.

V is TRBV3-1 (or the pseudogene TRBV3-2) and J is TRBJ2-1; 8 bases agree with TRBD1. Germline V CDR1 and CDR2: LGHDT, YNNKEL (reference sequence). V shed 0 bases and J 7 bases; nucleotides not matched to a gene: 14. This CDR3 spans 18 amino acids. The DNA of the CDR3 is TGTGCCAGCAGCCAAGAAGTCATTCGGACAGGGCTCAAGAATGAGCAGTTCTTC. Its protein is CASSQEVIRTGLKNEQFF.

The CDR3 protein is CATSDPGLAGRNEQFF. The CDR3 DNA reads as TGTGCCACCAGTGATCCGGGACTAGCGGGGCGCAATGAGCAGTTCTTC. The chain employs TRBV24-1 and TRBJ2-1; TRBD2 agrees at 13 bases. The V gene's germline CDR1 is KGHDR and CDR2 SFDVKD. The ends lost 3 bases at V and 6 bases at J; junction bases unmatched: 4. This CDR3 comprises 16 residues.

The chain has TRBV7-9 and TRBJ2-3; 7 nucleotides agree with TRBD2. The CDR3 has 11 residues. V shed 8 bases and J 6 bases; nucleotides not matched to a gene: 2. The V gene's germline CDR1 is SEHNR and CDR2 FQNEAQ (reference sequence). The CDR3 loop reads CASGRADTQYF. For the CDR3, the DNA is TGTGCCAGCGGGAGGGCCGATACGCAGTATTTT.

This sequence joins TRBV7-8 and TRBJ1-1; possible D gene TRBD1, 6 bases. The CDR3 loop spans 17 amino acids. Between the trimmed V and J ends, which lost 4 bases and 5 bases, there was a span of 23 bases. The germline CDR1 and CDR2 sequences are SGHVS and FQNEAQ. CDR3 region: CASSSRAVRTAGTEAFF. The CDR3 bases are TGTGCCAGCAGCTCCCGTGCCGTTAGGACAGCGGGAACTGAAGCTTTCTTT.

The chain uses TRBV7-2 and TRBJ1-1; the D is unclear. Trimming shortened V by 2 bases and J by 8 bases, and 6 bases separated the two germline ends. The CDR3 length is 11 residues. Germline values: CDR1 SGHTA, CDR2 FQGNSA. Here the CDR3 DNA reads TGTGCCAGCAGCTTACTGGCAGAAGCTTTCTTT. It specifies CASSLLAEAFF.

This clone occurred once. The J gene is TRBJ2-7, the V gene TRBV3-1 (or the pseudogene TRBV3-2); 8 bases agree with TRBD2. The CDR3 spans 15 residues. CDR1 is LGHDT, CDR2 YNNKEL, per germline (reference sequence). The J segment lost 0 bases and the V segment lost 5 bases, leaving 6 bases of the junction unmatched. The CDR3 DNA reads TGTGCCAGCAGCAAAGCGGGAGCTAGCTCCTACGAGCAGTACTTC. Its protein is CASSKAGASSYEQYF.

The V and J genes are TRBV29-1 and TRBJ2-5; 8 positions match TRBD2. The CDR3 runs 15 residues. CDR1 SQVTM and CDR2 ANQGSEA come from the germline V gene. Unmatched junction bases numbered 11, after V lost 2 bases and J lost 6 bases. CDR3 protein: CSVEQTSGLRQTQYF. As DNA, the CDR3 is TGCAGCGTTGAACAAACTAGCGGACTCCGGCAGACCCAGTACTTC.

This clone is a singleton in its sample. V and J are TRBV5-4 and TRBJ2-1, with 7 bases fitting TRBD2. With 5 bases clipped from V and 6 bases from J, the junction kept 8 bases outside the gene matches. CDR3 length: 14 amino acids. Looked up from germline, CDR1 is SGHNT and CDR2 is YYREEE (reference sequence). The CDR3 DNA reads TGTGCCAGCAGGCCCGGGACTACCATCAATGAGCAGTTCTTC. Its translation is CASRPGTTINEQFF.

This clone was counted a few times. DNA for the CDR3: TGTGCCACCAGTGATTTGTTGGCTAGCCGGTCCTACGAGCAGTACTTC. It is translated as CATSDLLASRSYEQYF. J is TRBJ2-7 and V is TRBV24-1; perhaps TRBD2 as D (5 bases). Between the trimmed V and J ends, which lost 0 bases and 1 base, there was a span of 12 bases. The CDR3 loop spans 16 amino acids. Per the germline V gene, CDR1 is KGHDR and CDR2 is SFDVKD.

The CDR3 spells CASSFVQGANPLEAFF. DNA of the CDR3: TGTGCCAGCAGCTTTGTCCAGGGCGCGAACCCGCTTGAAGCTTTCTTT. The V and J genes are TRBV11-3 and TRBJ1-1; tentatively, D is TRBD1 (5 bases). The V gene lost 3 bases and the J gene lost 7 bases, with 21 bases spanning the gap. This CDR3 has 16 amino acids. CDR1 SGHNT and CDR2 YENEEA come from the germline V gene.

This clone has a single count. The V gene is TRBV6-2 or TRBV6-3, the J gene TRBJ2-7; 14 nucleotides agree with TRBD2. CDR3 size: 15 residues. CDR1 and CDR2 from the germline V gene are MNHEY and SVGEGT. With V trimmed by 2 bases and J by 3 bases, 0 bases remained unmatched. The CDR3 loop reads CASSYGTSGSYEQYF. The CDR3 DNA follows: TGTGCCAGCAGTTACGGGACTAGCGGGAGCTACGAGCAGTACTTC.

The chain has TRBV5-1 and TRBJ2-3; weak D call: TRBD2 (5 bases). The length of the CDR3 is 16 residues. V was trimmed by 0 bases and J by 4 bases, leaving 15 bases between them. In germline, CDR1 is SGHRS, CDR2 YFSETQ. CDR3 sequence reads: CASSLGALERADTQYF. CDR3 nucleotides: TGCGCCAGCAGCTTGGGGGCGCTGGAGAGGGCAGATACGCAGTATTTT.

This clone came up a few times. The DNA of the CDR3 is TGTGCCAGCAGTTCCCCCCGCGGGGGATCCTACGAGCAGTACTTC. Its translation is CASSSPRGGSYEQYF. The gene calls are TRBV28 and TRBJ2-7; 7 bases align to TRBD2. Trimming removed 4 bases from V and 1 base from J; junction bases left unmatched: 7. The CDR3 is 15 residues long. The germline V gene has CDR1 MDHEN and CDR2 SYDVKM.

The chain recombines TRBV18 with TRBJ2-5; TRBD1 matches 8 bases. The CDR3 consists of 15 residues. CDR1 is KGHSH and CDR2 is LQKENI in the germline V gene. The V segment lost 1 base and the J segment 1 base; nucleotides outside the gene matches: 2. CDR3 loop: CASSPLQGVQETQYF. CDR3 sequence (DNA): TGTGCCAGCTCACCACTACAGGGGGTCCAAGAGACCCAGTACTTC.

This clone was counted between two and nine times. V and J are TRBV3-1 (or the pseudogene TRBV3-2) and TRBJ2-7; D might be TRBD2 (6 bases). The CDR3 is made up of 12 amino acids. Germline lookup yields CDR1 LGHDT and CDR2 YNNKEL (reference sequence). The V gene lost 6 bases and the J gene lost 6 bases, with 12 bases spanning the gap. The CDR3 coding sequence is TGTGCCAGCAGTCAGCACGGGGGCGAGCAGTACTTC. The encoded protein is CASSQHGGEQYF.

The chain recombines TRBV5-1 with TRBJ2-5; 7 bases are a match to TRBD1. Germline trimming cut 2 bases from V and 2 bases from J; bases unmatched to any gene: 9. Germline V gene data show CDR1 as SGHRS and CDR2 as YFSETQ. The length of the CDR3 is 16 residues. CDR3 residues: CASSFDRTGPQETQYF. The CDR3 DNA sequence: TGCGCCAGCAGCTTCGACCGGACAGGCCCTCAAGAGACCCAGTACTTC.

CDR3 DNA: TGTGCCAGCAGCTTGATGACAGGGACTAATGAAAAACTGTTTTTT. Translation gives CASSLMTGTNEKLFF. The rearrangement links TRBV5-8 to TRBJ1-4, with TRBD1 identical over 7 bases. This CDR3 spans 15 amino acids. V was clipped by 1 base and J by 2 bases; unmatched bases: 2. Germline V gene sequence: CDR1 SGHTS, CDR2 YDEGEE. The entire variable domain, with the rest obtained from reference TRBV5-8 and TRBJ1-4, is as follows: EAGVTQSPTHLIKTRGQQATLRCSPISGHTSVYWYQQALGLGLQFLLWYDEGEERNRGNFPPRFSGRQFPNYSSELNVNALELEDSALYLCASSLMTGTNEKLFFGSGTQLSVL.

The chain joins TRBV6-5 to TRBJ1-2; D gene uncertain. CDR1 is MNHEY, CDR2 SVGAGI, per germline. Trimming removed 5 bases at V and 4 bases at J, with 11 bases between. The length of the CDR3 is 13 residues. CDR3 bases: TGTGCCAGCAGTCCACGCGGCACCTATGGCTACACCTTC. Protein: CASSPRGTYGYTF.